This T cell receptor beta chain was sequenced for a study of blood T cell repertoires in COVID-19. Sequencing was performed with immunoSEQ multiplex PCR; in TCRdb, only in-frame clones are kept and a portion is missing. The table includes about 160,000 clones, around 92% detected once. Sample: peripheral blood. This clonotype was sampled from a man aged 60 to 75 with acute or convalescent COVID-19.

The CDR3: CASSALLAGGLETQYF. The CDR3 DNA sequence: TGTGCCAGCAGCGCGCTACTAGCGGGGGGGCTTGAGACCCAGTACTTC. This sequence joins TRBV11-3 and TRBJ2-5; 13 bases align to TRBD2. J lost 5 bases, V lost 5 bases, and 8 bases had no gene match. CDR1 and CDR2 from the germline V gene are SGHNT and YENEEA. This CDR3 region has 16 residues. Using reference TRBV11-3 and TRBJ2-5 for the parts outside the CDR3, the full variable domain is EAGVVQSPRYKIIEKKQPVAFWCNPISGHNTLYWYLQNLGQGPELLIRYENEEAVDDSQLPKDRFSAERLKGVDSTLKIQPAELGDSAVYLCASSALLAGGLETQYFGPGTRLLVL.